Listed here is a single TCR beta chain. What antigen it recognizes has not been identified. No much larger clone is present one base from it, and per-base qualities are unavailable. This record belongs to a study of T cells in Graves' hyperthyroidism and ophthalmopathy (dated by TCRdb to between 2019 and 2020). For the study in its entirety: Peripheral blood was sampled at the time of initial diagnosis, prior to any treatment. The 100 or so discovery patients were divided at random into training and test sets in a 7:3 ratio. After sampling, hyperthyroidism patients received methimazole starting at 30 mg daily, and ophthalmopathy patients received high-dose intravenous methylprednisolone. TCR Vbeta CDR3 sequencing of some 140 peripheral blood samples (under 45 ophthalmopathy, roughly 72 hyperthyroidism and roughly 17 progressor patients) is reported in the paper. Whether ophthalmopathy could be predicted prospectively was tested in an independent validation cohort made up of under 20 hyperthyroidism patients plus 17 patients who later progressed to ophthalmopathy. TCR V-J signatures able to tell the groups apart were searched for in a discovery cohort of 90 to 100 patients, of whom fewer than 45 had Graves' ophthalmopathy and 55 to 60 had stable Graves' hyperthyroidism. In several Graves' hyperthyroidism patients, the study also compared T-cell repertoires from thyroid tissue with T-cell repertoires from blood.

The TCR beta CDR3 regions were amplified from the RNA transcripts. The TCR CDR3 was subjected to a first round of RT-PCR using the HTBI primer set and the Qiagen OneStep RT-PCR kit. A second multiplex PCR round built the libraries, followed by size selection and purification. Libraries were sequenced paired-end with 100 bp reads on an Illumina HiSeq2000. Under the source paper's analysis protocol: SOAPnuke was used to process the raw data, with reads discarded if the reads contained adapters or uncalled bases, had a mean Phred below 15, or lacked an exact constant-primer or identifier match. High-quality paired reads were merged with COPE v1.2.5, and unique nucleotide sequences were defined as clonotypes. MiTCR v1.1 was used to align the clonotypes against IMGT TRBV, TRBD and TRBJ reference segments. The analysis included only V-J combinations with a frequency above 0.0001, which together covered over 98% of the repertoires. The TCS score was defined as the ratio of F50 (clonal expansion) to E x V (chaos), calculated using BLOSUM62-based TCRdist between CDR3 peptides within each V-J. Welch's t-statistics and random forest reduced around 510 V-J features to 13, which were used in a naive Bayes classifier (R e1071). Through fastp at Q25 and MiXCR, TCRdb rebuilt clones from the public reads, retaining in-frame beta chains. Here each entry gathers all rows of one CDR3 protein and keeps the most common genes and DNA. TCRdb, not the original authors, processed these V and J calls. This sample gives hundreds of thousands of distinct CDR3 sequences in total; roughly 24% of them show up just once. The ten largest clones add up to around 10% of the sample.

General study outcomes and caveats: Most expanded thyroid clonotypes (frequency above 0.001) were also found in blood, which suggests that blood repertoires may mirror thyroid immune responses. No statistical method was used to fix the sample size in advance, and group allocation was not hidden from the investigators. In cross-validation, a model built on a 13 V-J signature told ophthalmopathy apart from stable hyperthyroidism with approximately 90% sensitivity and around 81% specificity, and in testing the same model reached 80%/75%. In validation, the model predicted progression to ophthalmopathy with 65% to 71% sensitivity and around 72% specificity, a median of 6.5 months before onset.

In the ophthalmopathy patients, disease was moderately to severely active, with a Clinical Activity Score of 3 or more, a NOSPECS grade of 4 or more, and a duration of less than 3 months. Exclusion was applied to patients with uncontrolled infections, other autoimmune diseases, pregnancy or lactation. Clinical symptoms, serum thyroxine and TRAb, thyroid ultrasound, and orbital computed tomography formed the basis for the diagnoses. PBMCs were isolated from more than 9 ml of fresh peripheral blood by Ficoll-Paque density gradient centrifugation. Trizol reagent was used to extract total RNA, and RNA quality was then checked on an Agilent 2100 Bioanalyzer. Taken from the germline V gene, the CDR1 and CDR2 loops are SGHAT and FQNNGV. The CDR3 measures 17 amino acids from cysteine to phenylalanine. Only the CDR3 DNA stays, 51 bases, in frame from base 1. Trimming at the junction amounts to 5 bases on V and 0 bases on J, and the germline ends lie 19 bases apart.

The sequencing input was blood. The rearranged chain carries TRBV11-2 and TRBJ1-1; D gene: possibly TRBD1, on 6 matching bases. This sequence was found in a woman aged 25 to 39 with Graves' ophthalmopathy. At the DNA level, the sequence is TGTGCCAGCAGCCGCGGACAGAGGGCCTCCATGAACACTGAAGCTTTCTTT. This codes for CASSRGQRASMNTEAFF.